These 7 T cell receptor beta chains originate from one sample sequenced in a study of shared clonotypes between healthy human individuals. Assay used: immunoSEQ multiplex PCR; TCRdb lists only in-frame clones, some missing. The table includes 850,000 to 1,100,000 clones, about 72% detected once. Sequenced input: memory CD4+ T cells from PBMCs. Subset noted: CD45RA-negative fraction. The receptors shown here come from a man younger than 35 in good health. Some clones in this sample may be carry-over from other donors' samples.

The chain combines TRBV5-5 with TRBJ2-2; weak D call: TRBD1 (6 bases). The V gene's germline CDR1 is SGHKS and CDR2 YYEKEE (reference sequence). This CDR3 is built from 15 residues. Trimming stripped 6 bases from V and 5 bases from J, with 17 bases between. The CDR3 nucleotides read TGTGCCAGCATCCTGACAGGCCCTAGGACCGGGGAGCTGTTTTTT. Encoded protein: CASILTGPRTGELFF.

The rearrangement joins TRBV30 to TRBJ2-6, with a weak D call TRBD1 (6 bases). CDR3 size: 17 residues. The germline CDR1 and CDR2 sequences are GTSNPN and SVGIG (reference sequence). Trimming took off 3 bases at V and 2 bases at J, with 17 bases between the two ends. The CDR3 loop is CAWRRGRGGPGANVLTF. The CDR3 DNA reads as TGTGCCTGGAGGAGAGGCAGGGGTGGCCCTGGGGCCAACGTCCTGACTTTC.

This sequence joins TRBV10-3 and TRBJ2-1; 9 bases line up with TRBD1. The CDR3 totals 14 residues. Trimming at V came to 5 bases and at J to 5 bases, leaving 4 bases not matched to a gene. Germline values: CDR1 ENHRY, CDR2 SYGVKD. CDR3 DNA sequence: TGTGCCATCAGTCAATGGGACAGGGACAATGAGCAGTTCTTC. Amino acids: CAISQWDRDNEQFF.

V gene TRBV19 combines with J gene TRBJ1-1; D unresolved. Germline CDR1 and CDR2: LNHDA and SQIVND (reference sequence). V gave up 4 bases and J gave up 0 bases, with 9 bases separating them. This CDR3 region has 14 residues. The CDR3 region has the DNA TGTGCCAGTAGTACCTACACCTTGAACACTGAAGCTTTCTTT. This translates into CASSTYTLNTEAFF.

V is TRBV30 and J is TRBJ1-4; D may be TRBD1 (5 bases). The V gene's germline CDR1 is GTSNPN and CDR2 SVGIG (reference sequence). This CDR3 spans 15 amino acids. Between the trimmed V and J ends, which lost 2 bases and 6 bases, there was a span of 16 bases. The DNA for the CDR3 is TGTGCCTGGAGTATACGGACGGGGGGATATGAAAAACTGTTTTTT. This codes for CAWSIRTGGYEKLFF.

The rearrangement links TRBV25-1 to TRBJ2-5; 11 bases fit TRBD1. After removal of 2 bases from V and 4 bases from J, the junction contained 6 bases not matched to a gene. CDR1 is MGHDK and CDR2 is SYGVNS in the germline V gene. The CDR3 totals 16 residues. CDR3 sequence (DNA): TGTGCCAGCAGTGAACTTGGGACAGGGGGGTTAGAGACCCAGTACTTC. It specifies CASSELGTGGLETQYF.

The rearrangement joins TRBV18 to TRBJ2-7, with 7 bases matching TRBD2. With V trimmed by 3 bases and J by 0 bases, 5 bases remained unmatched. Germline CDR1 and CDR2: KGHSH and LQKENI. The CDR3 contains 15 residues. CDR3 protein: CASSPWRESSYEQYF. The CDR3 DNA is TGTGCCAGCTCACCGTGGCGGGAGAGCTCCTACGAGCAGTACTTC.